These 14 T cell receptor beta chains were sequenced from one sample in a study of blood T cells in healthy people across ages. The authors ran a second PCR of roughly 6 to 12 cycles using a sample-barcoded 5' primer and a J-beta primer mix. TCRdb independently ran MiXCR on the 5' RACE reads; one entry per CDR3 protein. The repertoire has about 770,000 distinct CDR3 sequences, more than 40% of them found once; the top ten carry roughly 18%. Sequences were obtained from blood. These receptors were taken from a man in his 60s in good health.

In DNA, the CDR3 is TGTGCCAGCAATTGGGGGGACAGGCTGAACACTGAAGCTTTCTTT. Its translation is CASNWGDRLNTEAFF. This chain uses TRBV5-8 with TRBJ1-1; TRBD1 agrees at 8 bases. V lost 6 bases, J lost 0 bases, and 7 bases stayed unmatched. Germline loops: CDR1 SGHTS, CDR2 YDEGEE. The CDR3 runs 15 residues.

This clonotype was detected only a few times. This chain joins TRBV6-2 or TRBV6-3 and TRBJ2-7; tentatively, D is TRBD1 (6 bases). V lost 4 bases, J lost 0 bases, and 13 bases lay in between. The length of the CDR3 is 15 residues. The V gene's germline CDR1 is MNHEY and CDR2 SVGEGT. CDR3 region: CASSFQGLSSYEQYF. The CDR3 DNA is TGTGCCAGCAGTTTTCAGGGGTTGAGCTCCTACGAGCAGTACTTC.

The chain uses TRBV12-3 or TRBV12-4 and TRBJ2-5; 12 bases are a match to TRBD1. The assigned J gene may be wrong: the sequence end matches TRBJ2-7 better. The CDR3 totals 16 residues. The CDR3 DNA sequence: TGTGCCAGCAGTTCCGGTACCCGGGACAGGGGGCCCGAGCAGTACTTC. It codes for CASSSGTRDRGPEQYF.

This chain connects TRBV9 to TRBJ2-7, with 11 bases fitting TRBD2. The V segment lost 3 bases and the J segment 4 bases; nucleotides outside the gene matches: 9. There are 16 residues in the CDR3. CDR1 SGDLS and CDR2 YYNGEE come from the germline V gene. The CDR3 coding sequence is TGTGCCAGCAGCGGCCGACTGACTAGCGGGGAGTACGAGCAGTACTTC. This sequence encodes CASSGRLTSGEYEQYF.

This clonotype was detected once. The chain links TRBV27 to TRBJ2-7; D might be TRBD1 (6 bases). CDR1 is MNHEY, CDR2 SMNVEV, per germline (reference sequence). V was trimmed by 7 bases and J by 3 bases, leaving 16 bases between them. The CDR3 has 14 amino acids. The CDR3 DNA follows: TGTGCCAGCAAAATTAAAGGGGGTGTCTACGAGCAGTACTTC. It translates to CASKIKGGVYEQYF.

V gene TRBV11-2 combines with J gene TRBJ2-1; a possible D gene is TRBD1 (5 bases). The germline V gene encodes CDR1 SGHAT and CDR2 FQNNGV. V was pared by 3 bases and J by 6 bases, with 6 bases between. The length of the CDR3 is 12 residues. In DNA form, the CDR3 reads TGTGCCAGCAGCTTCACAGGCAATGAGCAGTTCTTC. Translating it yields CASSFTGNEQFF.

On this clonotype: One junction end disagrees with the germline gene, perhaps due to a read error. The rearrangement links TRBV4-1 to TRBJ2-3; 13 positions match TRBD2. The CDR3 has 17 amino acids. Germline CDR1 is MGHRA and CDR2 is YSYEKL. DNA of the CDR3: TGCGCCAGCAGCCAAGAAAGACTAGCGGGGGGCACAGATATGCAGTATTTT. Its translation is CASSQERLAGGTDMQYF.

The CDR3 DNA reads as TGTGCCAGCAGCCTCGGGACAGGGCACGAGACCCAGTACTTC. This sequence encodes CASSLGTGHETQYF. The chain couples TRBV3-1 to TRBJ2-5, with 9 positions matching TRBD1. After removal of 4 bases from V and 5 bases from J, the junction contained 5 bases not matched to a gene. The germline CDR1 and CDR2 sequences are LGHDT and YNNKEL (reference sequence). This CDR3 spans 14 amino acids.

This chain joins TRBV4-1 and TRBJ2-7, with D unclear. This CDR3 is built from 13 residues. Trimming removed 0 bases at V and 5 bases at J, with 8 bases between. Germline V gene lookup returns CDR1 MGHRA and CDR2 YSYEKL. The CDR3 loop reads CASSQDRFDEQYF. CDR3 nucleotides: TGCGCCAGCAGCCAAGACAGATTCGACGAGCAGTACTTC.

This chain links TRBV6-2 or TRBV6-3 with TRBJ2-7; 10 nucleotides agree with TRBD2. Germline CDR1 and CDR2: MNHEY and SVGEGT. Trimming removed 6 bases from V and 7 bases from J; junction bases left unmatched: 12. CDR3 size: 15 residues. The chain's CDR3 is CASRHALAGVNEQYF. CDR3 sequence (DNA): TGTGCCAGCAGACACGCCCTAGCGGGAGTAAATGAGCAGTACTTC.

The chain uses TRBV12-3 or TRBV12-4 and TRBJ2-7; 9 bases map to TRBD1. The CDR3 has 14 amino acids. V trimming: 5 bases; J trimming: 5 bases; junction bases outside the gene matches: 7. Here the CDR3 DNA reads TGTGCCAGCAGTAAACAGGGGGCAAGGAACGAGCAGTACTTC. The encoded protein is CASSKQGARNEQYF.

This clonotype occurred once. This chain joins TRBV7-2 and TRBJ1-6, with 7 bases lining up with TRBD1. In germline, CDR1 is SGHTA, CDR2 FQGNSA. The CDR3 runs to 14 residues. Trimming at V came to 5 bases and at J to 10 bases, leaving 8 bases not matched to a gene. CDR3 protein: CASSPDRVSSPLHF. As DNA, the CDR3 is TGTGCCAGCAGCCCAGACAGGGTATCGTCACCCCTCCACTTT.

The table lists this clonotype with many counts. The genes are TRBV7-8 and TRBJ2-5; D is perhaps TRBD2 (5 bases). The CDR3 runs to 15 residues. Trimming removed 3 bases at V and 5 bases at J, with 16 bases between. Germline CDR1 is SGHVS and CDR2 is FQNEAQ. The CDR3: CASSLQTAPGETQYF. CDR3 nucleotide sequence: TGTGCCAGCAGCTTGCAAACGGCGCCGGGGGAGACCCAGTACTTC. The full variable domain, with the rest looked up from reference TRBV7-8 and TRBJ2-5, is GAGVSQSPRYKVAKRGQDVALRCDPISGHVSLFWYQQALGQGPEFLTYFQNEAQLDKSGLPSDRFFAERPEGSVSTLKIQRTQQEDSAVYLCASSLQTAPGETQYFGPGTRLLVL.

In this sample, this clonotype turned up a few times. The chain recombines TRBV5-1 with TRBJ2-7; D not resolved. The J call may be wrong; the DNA end is better matched by TRBJ2-4. The V gene's germline CDR1 is SGHRS and CDR2 YFSETQ. CDR3 length: 14 amino acids. CDR3 DNA: TGCGCCAGCAGCTTGGCCCTGGGGTTGGACATTCAGTACTTC. Amino acid sequence: CASSLALGLDIQYF.